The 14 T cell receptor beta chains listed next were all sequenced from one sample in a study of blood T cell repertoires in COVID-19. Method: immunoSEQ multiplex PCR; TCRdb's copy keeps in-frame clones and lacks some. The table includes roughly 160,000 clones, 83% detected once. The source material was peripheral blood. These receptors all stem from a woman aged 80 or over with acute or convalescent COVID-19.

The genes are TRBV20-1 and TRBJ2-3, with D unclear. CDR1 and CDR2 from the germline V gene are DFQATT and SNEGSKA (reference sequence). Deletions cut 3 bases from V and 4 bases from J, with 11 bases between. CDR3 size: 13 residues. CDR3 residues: CSASAYQADTQYF. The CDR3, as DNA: TGCAGTGCTAGTGCGTATCAGGCAGATACGCAGTATTTT.

This CDR3 is CATRTGGMNTIYF. DNA for the CDR3: TGTGCCACACGGACAGGGGGCATGAACACCATATATTTT. This sequence joins TRBV10-3 and TRBJ1-3; 11 bases are shared with TRBD1. The CDR3 loop spans 13 amino acids. Germline lookup yields CDR1 ENHRY and CDR2 SYGVKD. Trimming at V came to 10 bases and at J to 7 bases, leaving 6 bases not matched to a gene.

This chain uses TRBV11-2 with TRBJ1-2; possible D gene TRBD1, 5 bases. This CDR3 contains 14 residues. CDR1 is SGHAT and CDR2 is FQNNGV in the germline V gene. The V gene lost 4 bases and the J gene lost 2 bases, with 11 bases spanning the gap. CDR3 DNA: TGTGCCAGCAGCTCTTCAAGACAGAACTATGGCTACACCTTC. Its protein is CASSSSRQNYGYTF.

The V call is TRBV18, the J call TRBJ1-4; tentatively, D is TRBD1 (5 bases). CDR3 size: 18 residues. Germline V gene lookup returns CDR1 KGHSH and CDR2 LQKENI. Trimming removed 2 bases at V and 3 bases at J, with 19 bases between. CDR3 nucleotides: TGTGCCAGCTCACCAAGGGTTGGGGCAGCCGAGGCTAATGAAAAACTGTTTTTT. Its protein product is CASSPRVGAAEANEKLFF.

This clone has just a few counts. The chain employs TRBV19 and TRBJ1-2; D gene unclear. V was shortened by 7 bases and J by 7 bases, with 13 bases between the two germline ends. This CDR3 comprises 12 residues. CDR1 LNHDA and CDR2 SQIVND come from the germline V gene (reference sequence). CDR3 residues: CASTTTSVGYTF. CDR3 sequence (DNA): TGTGCCAGTACCACTACATCAGTTGGCTACACCTTC.

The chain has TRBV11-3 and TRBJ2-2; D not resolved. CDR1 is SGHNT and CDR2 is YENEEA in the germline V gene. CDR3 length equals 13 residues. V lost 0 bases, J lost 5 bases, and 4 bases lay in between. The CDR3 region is CASSLDGTGELFF. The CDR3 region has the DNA TGTGCCAGCAGCTTAGACGGGACCGGGGAGCTGTTTTTT.

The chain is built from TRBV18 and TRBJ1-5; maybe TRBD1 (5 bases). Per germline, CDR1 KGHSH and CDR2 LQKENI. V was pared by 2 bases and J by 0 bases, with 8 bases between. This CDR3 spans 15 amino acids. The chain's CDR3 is CASSPSGASNQPQHF. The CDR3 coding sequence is TGTGCCAGCTCACCATCTGGGGCTAGCAATCAGCCCCAGCATTTT.

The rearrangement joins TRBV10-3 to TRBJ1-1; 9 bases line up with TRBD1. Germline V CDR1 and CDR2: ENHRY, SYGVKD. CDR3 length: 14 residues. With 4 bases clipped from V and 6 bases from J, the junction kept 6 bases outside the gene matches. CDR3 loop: CAISVGTGLAEAFF. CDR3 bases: TGTGCCATCAGTGTCGGGACAGGGCTGGCTGAAGCTTTCTTT.

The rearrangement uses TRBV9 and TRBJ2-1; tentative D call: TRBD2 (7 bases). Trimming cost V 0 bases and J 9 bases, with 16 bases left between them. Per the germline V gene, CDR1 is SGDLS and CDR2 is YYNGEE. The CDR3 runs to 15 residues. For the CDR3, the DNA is TGTGCCAGCAGCGTAGCATTAGCAGGGGAGGGTGAGCAGTTCTTC. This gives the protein CASSVALAGEGEQFF.

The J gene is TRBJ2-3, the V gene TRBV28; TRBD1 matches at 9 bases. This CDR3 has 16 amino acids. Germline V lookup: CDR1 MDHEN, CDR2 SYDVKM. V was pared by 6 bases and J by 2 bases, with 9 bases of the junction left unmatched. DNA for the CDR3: TGTGCCAGCAGACCTCCGGGACAGGGCCACACAGATACGCAGTATTTT. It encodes CASRPPGQGHTDTQYF. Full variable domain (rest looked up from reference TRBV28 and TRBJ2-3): DVKVTQSSRYLVKRTGEKVFLECVQDMDHENMFWYRQDPGLGLRLIYFSYDVKMKEKGDIPEGYSVSREKKERFSLILESASTNQTSMYLCASRPPGQGHTDTQYFGPGTRLTVL.

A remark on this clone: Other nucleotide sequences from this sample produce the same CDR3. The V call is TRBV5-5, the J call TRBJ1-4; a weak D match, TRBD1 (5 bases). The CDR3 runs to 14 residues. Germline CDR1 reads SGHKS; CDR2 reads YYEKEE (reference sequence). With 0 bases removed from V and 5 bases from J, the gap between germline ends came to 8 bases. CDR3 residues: CASSLGQGNEKLFF. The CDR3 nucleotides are TGTGCCAGCAGCTTGGGCCAGGGAAATGAAAAACTGTTTTTT.

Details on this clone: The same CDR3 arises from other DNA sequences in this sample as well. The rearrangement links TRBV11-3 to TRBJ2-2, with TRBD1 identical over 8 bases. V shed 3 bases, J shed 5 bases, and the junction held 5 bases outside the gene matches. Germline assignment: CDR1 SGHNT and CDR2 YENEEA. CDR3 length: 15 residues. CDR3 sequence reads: CASSFGQGETGELFF. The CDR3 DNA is TGTGCCAGCAGCTTCGGACAGGGCGAAACCGGGGAGCTGTTTTTT.

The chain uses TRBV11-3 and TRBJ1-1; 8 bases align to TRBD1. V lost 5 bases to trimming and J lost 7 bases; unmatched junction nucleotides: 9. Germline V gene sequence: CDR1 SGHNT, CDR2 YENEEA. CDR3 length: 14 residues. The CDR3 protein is CASSPGTGYSEAFF. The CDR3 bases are TGTGCCAGCAGCCCAGGGACAGGCTATAGTGAAGCTTTCTTT.

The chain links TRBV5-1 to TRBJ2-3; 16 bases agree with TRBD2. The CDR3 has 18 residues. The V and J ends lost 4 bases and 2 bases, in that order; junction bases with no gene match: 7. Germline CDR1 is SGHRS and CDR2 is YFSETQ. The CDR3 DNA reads TGCGCCAGCAGCCACGGGACTAGCGGGAGGGGAATCACAGATACGCAGTATTTT. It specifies CASSHGTSGRGITDTQYF.